The 26 T cell receptor beta chains reported below all come from one sample, sequenced in a study of blood T cell repertoires in COVID-19. TCRdb's table, derived via immunoSEQ multiplex PCR, lists solely in-frame clones and lacks some. The sample carries some 300,000 clones, approximately 84% recorded once. The sample taken for sequencing was PBMCs or T cells enriched from blood (not recorded which). The receptors come from a man aged 25-40 years who had recovered from COVID-19.

This chain connects TRBV28 to TRBJ2-2; the D gene is possibly TRBD2 (6 bases). This CDR3 comprises 14 residues. The germline V gene has CDR1 MDHEN and CDR2 SYDVKM. V dropped 3 bases and J dropped 5 bases, with 10 bases sitting between them. CDR3 nucleotide sequence: TGTGCCAGCAGTTTCCCAGGGAGGACCGGGGAGCTGTTTTTT. Its translation: CASSFPGRTGELFF.

The CDR3 region is CASRADSAWAEAFF. The CDR3 DNA sequence: TGTGCCAGCAGAGCAGACAGTGCCTGGGCTGAAGCTTTCTTT. The chain uses TRBV2 and TRBJ1-1; D perhaps matches TRBD1 (5 bases). Germline CDR1 and CDR2: SNHLY and FYNNEI. Trimming removed 6 bases at V and 6 bases at J, with 17 bases between. This CDR3 comprises 14 residues.

This rearrangement joins TRBV19 to TRBJ2-1, with D maybe TRBD2 (5 bases). Germline V gives CDR1 LNHDA, CDR2 SQIVND (reference sequence). This CDR3 region has 15 residues. Trimming left V 3 bases short and J 1 base short, with 10 bases between. CDR3 sequence: CASSMWPGSYNEQFF. In nucleotides, the CDR3 is TGTGCCAGTAGTATGTGGCCGGGGTCCTACAATGAGCAGTTCTTC.

There are a few counts of this clone. The chain employs TRBV2 and TRBJ2-7, with TRBD2 identical over 14 bases. Trimming took 10 bases from V and 6 from J; bases not matched to a gene: 11. In germline, CDR1 is SNHLY, CDR2 FYNNEI. The CDR3 contains 15 residues. This CDR3 is CAIFTGTSGSGEQYF. The CDR3 DNA follows: TGTGCCATCTTTACCGGGACTAGCGGGAGCGGCGAGCAGTACTTC. The full variable domain, completed using reference TRBV2 and TRBJ2-7, is EPEVTQTPSHQVTQMGQEVILRCVPISNHLYFYWYRQILGQKVEFLVSFYNNEISEKSEIFDDQFSVERPDGSNFTLKIRSTKLEDSAMYFCAIFTGTSGSGEQYFGPGTRLTVT.

The rearrangement links TRBV7-9 to TRBJ1-5, with 9 bases matching TRBD1. The CDR3 is 15 residues long. Germline V gives CDR1 SEHNR, CDR2 FQNEAQ (reference sequence). J lost 6 bases, V lost 5 bases, and 8 bases had no gene match. The CDR3 loop is CASSTDRGSAQPQHF. CDR3 DNA sequence: TGTGCCAGCAGCACCGACAGGGGGTCGGCTCAGCCCCAGCATTTT.

This clone showed up just a few times. CDR3 region: CASSERQGAGGGYTF. CDR3 nucleotide sequence: TGTGCCAGCAGTGAGAGACAGGGGGCAGGAGGTGGCTACACCTTC. This sequence joins TRBV25-1 and TRBJ1-2, with 10 bases aligning to TRBD1. This CDR3 spans 15 amino acids. Germline values: CDR1 MGHDK, CDR2 SYGVNS. Germline trimming cut 3 bases from V and 7 bases from J; bases unmatched to any gene: 8.

This clone appeared a single time. The chain combines TRBV2 with TRBJ2-5, with D perhaps TRBD2 (5 bases). This CDR3 contains 13 residues. Germline V lookup: CDR1 SNHLY, CDR2 FYNNEI. V was shortened by 6 bases and J by 2 bases, with 10 bases between the two germline ends. CDR3: CASRRAGQETQYF. Here the CDR3 DNA reads TGTGCCAGCAGGAGGGCAGGTCAAGAGACCCAGTACTTC.

J is TRBJ1-4 and V is TRBV7-9, with unresolved D. CDR1 SEHNR and CDR2 FQNEAQ come from the germline V gene (reference sequence). Trimming took 2 bases from V and 8 from J, leaving 18 bases between them. The CDR3 sequence is 16 residues long. The CDR3 sequence is CASSLRGDPVREKLFF. CDR3 DNA sequence: TGTGCCAGCAGCTTACGGGGAGACCCTGTGAGGGAAAAACTGTTTTTT.

This clone appeared a few times. The chain is built from TRBV7-2 and TRBJ1-2; D is unresolved. The CDR3 has 13 residues. CDR1 SGHTA and CDR2 FQGNSA come from the germline V gene. Deletions cut 7 bases from V and 8 bases from J, with 17 bases between. Here the CDR3 DNA reads TGTGCCAGCACCACGGTGGGGAGGCACGGCTACACCTTC. Translating gives CASTTVGRHGYTF.

The gene calls are TRBV5-4 and TRBJ2-3; a weak D match, TRBD2 (5 bases). The CDR3 spans 15 residues. CDR1 is SGHNT and CDR2 is YYREEE in the germline V gene (reference sequence). Trimming pared 3 bases from V and 0 bases from J, leaving 11 bases between. CDR3 protein: CASSSTGLSTDTQYF. CDR3 sequence (DNA): TGTGCCAGCAGCTCGACGGGGTTAAGCACAGATACGCAGTATTTT.

This rearrangement joins TRBV5-8 to TRBJ1-4; D may be TRBD1 (5 bases). CDR1 is SGHTS and CDR2 is YDEGEE in the germline V gene. This CDR3 region has 15 residues. Trimming left V 1 base short and J 8 bases short, with 15 bases between. CDR3 protein: CASSLRWQGGEKLFF. The CDR3 DNA reads as TGTGCCAGCAGCTTGCGGTGGCAGGGAGGAGAAAAACTGTTTTTT.

This clone was observed a few times. The DNA of the CDR3 is TGTGCCAGCAGTTTGGGACAGGGGGCCAAAAACATTCAGTACTTC. This codes for CASSLGQGAKNIQYF. The chain employs TRBV27 and TRBJ2-4; 10 nucleotides align to TRBD1. V lost 3 bases, J lost 1 base, and 0 bases stayed unmatched. Germline-derived CDR1 and CDR2 are MNHEY and SMNVEV (reference sequence). The CDR3 has 15 residues.

CDR3 sequence (DNA): TGTGCCAGCAGTCCCGGCGATACAGGGCCCCAGCATTTT. Translated: CASSPGDTGPQHF. This chain connects TRBV28 to TRBJ1-5; possibly TRBD1 for D (5 bases). Germline-derived CDR1 and CDR2 are MDHEN and SYDVKM. The CDR3 has 13 residues. V was trimmed by 5 bases and J by 9 bases, leaving 14 bases between them.

The rearrangement links TRBV19 to TRBJ1-3; D is unclear. The V gene lost 5 bases and the J gene lost 2 bases, with 13 bases spanning the gap. CDR3 length equals 15 residues. CDR1 and CDR2 from the germline V gene are LNHDA and SQIVND (reference sequence). The CDR3 sequence is CASSRGTGTGNTIYF. The CDR3 bases are TGTGCCAGTAGTCGGGGTACGGGGACTGGAAACACCATATATTTT.

V and J are TRBV6-1 and TRBJ2-7, with D perhaps matching TRBD2 (5 bases). Germline lookup yields CDR1 MNHNS and CDR2 SASEGT. The CDR3 contains 15 residues. V dropped 2 bases and J dropped 5 bases, with 16 bases sitting between them. The CDR3 sequence is CASSEPGLSPNEQYF. CDR3 in DNA: TGTGCCAGCAGTGAACCAGGACTGAGCCCTAACGAGCAGTACTTC.

The V gene is TRBV19, the J gene TRBJ1-2, with D possibly matching TRBD1 (5 bases). This CDR3 is built from 13 residues. CDR1 and CDR2 (germline): LNHDA, SQIVND (reference sequence). Trimming took 3 bases from V and 4 from J, leaving 9 bases between them. In nucleotides, the CDR3 is TGTGCCAGTAGTATGGGACTTTCCTATGGCTACACCTTC. It specifies CASSMGLSYGYTF. Using reference TRBV19 and TRBJ1-2 for the parts outside the CDR3, the full variable domain is DGGITQSPKYLFRKEGQNVTLSCEQNLNHDAMYWYRQDPGQGLRLIYYSQIVNDFQKGDIAEGYSVSREKKESFPLTVTSAQKNPTAFYLCASSMGLSYGYTFGSGTRLTVV.

This sequence joins TRBV18 and TRBJ1-4, with D possibly being TRBD1 (5 bases). The CDR3 runs to 18 residues. CDR1 is KGHSH and CDR2 is LQKENI in the germline V gene. V was pared by 0 bases and J by 0 bases, with 14 bases between. CDR3 bases: TGTGCCAGCTCACCACCTACGGGACTGGGGACAACTAATGAAAAACTGTTTTTT. Translated, it gives CASSPPTGLGTTNEKLFF.

V usage is TRBV19 and J usage is TRBJ2-5; 9 nucleotides agree with TRBD1. V was pared by 4 bases and J by 1 base, with 7 bases of the junction left unmatched. This CDR3 region has 16 residues. Germline V gives CDR1 LNHDA, CDR2 SQIVND (reference sequence). This CDR3 is CASSSRTGEVQETQYF. The CDR3 coding sequence is TGTGCCAGTAGTAGCCGGACAGGGGAGGTCCAAGAGACCCAGTACTTC. The whole variable domain, remainder taken from reference TRBV19 and TRBJ2-5, is DGGITQSPKYLFRKEGQNVTLSCEQNLNHDAMYWYRQDPGQGLRLIYYSQIVNDFQKGDIAEGYSVSREKKESFPLTVTSAQKNPTAFYLCASSSRTGEVQETQYFGPGTRLLVL.

V gene TRBV19 combines with J gene TRBJ1-2; D uncertain. V lost 1 base, J lost 3 bases, and 9 bases lay in between. In germline, CDR1 is LNHDA, CDR2 SQIVND (reference sequence). This CDR3 is 14 amino acids long. CDR3 loop: CASSIAAGYYGYTF. In nucleotides, the CDR3 is TGTGCCAGTAGTATAGCCGCAGGCTACTATGGCTACACCTTC. Based on the CDR3 plus reference TRBV19 and TRBJ1-2, the full variable domain is DGGITQSPKYLFRKEGQNVTLSCEQNLNHDAMYWYRQDPGQGLRLIYYSQIVNDFQKGDIAEGYSVSREKKESFPLTVTSAQKNPTAFYLCASSIAAGYYGYTFGSGTRLTVV.

The chain is built from TRBV30 and TRBJ1-5, with D unclear. Germline V gives CDR1 GTSNPN, CDR2 SVGIG (reference sequence). Trimming removed 3 bases from V and 3 bases from J, with 9 bases in between. The CDR3 covers 13 residues. Here the CDR3 reads CAWSGESNQPQHF. CDR3 DNA sequence: TGTGCCTGGAGCGGGGAGTCCAATCAGCCCCAGCATTTT.

The J gene is TRBJ2-4, the V gene TRBV5-4; TRBD1 agrees at 9 bases. Germline V gene data show CDR1 as SGHNT and CDR2 as YYREEE (reference sequence). This CDR3 region has 13 residues. Trimming cost V 4 bases and J 6 bases; bases outside gene matches: 2. This chain's CDR3 is CASSEDRGNIQYF. Written as DNA, the CDR3 is TGTGCCAGCAGCGAGGACAGGGGAAACATTCAGTACTTC.

This clone was recorded a few times. The chain combines TRBV30 with TRBJ1-2; no clear D gene. The germline gives CDR1 GTSNPN, CDR2 SVGIG (reference sequence). The CDR3 totals 12 residues. Trimming took 2 bases from V and 5 from J, leaving 9 bases between them. The DNA of the CDR3 is TGTGCCTGGAGTAATGGGAGGTATGGCTACACCTTC. This sequence encodes CAWSNGRYGYTF. The whole variable domain, filled in from reference TRBV30 and TRBJ1-2, reads SQTIHQWPATLVQPVGSPLSLECTVEGTSNPNLYWYRQAAGRGLQLLFYSVGIGQISSEVPQNLSASRPQDRQFILSSKKLLLSDSGFYLCAWSNGRYGYTFGSGTRLTVV.

J is TRBJ1-5 and V is TRBV6-5; tentative D call: TRBD1 (5 bases). Germline V gives CDR1 MNHEY, CDR2 SVGAGI. The CDR3 loop spans 13 amino acids. Deletions cut 6 bases from V and 2 bases from J, with 8 bases between. The CDR3 region is CASRATGNQPQHF. DNA for the CDR3: TGTGCCAGCAGGGCGACAGGCAATCAGCCCCAGCATTTT.

This clone was detected a few times. J is TRBJ1-5 and V is TRBV7-6; a possible D gene is TRBD1 (6 bases). V shed 1 base and J shed 1 base, with 11 bases lying between them. CDR3 length: 16 amino acids. Germline V gives CDR1 SGHVS, CDR2 FNYEAQ. The CDR3 DNA reads TGTGCCAGCAGCTTAGAAGCAGGACAGAGCAATCAGCCCCAGCATTTT. Protein product: CASSLEAGQSNQPQHF.

In its sample, this clone was seen once. The gene calls are TRBV7-9 and TRBJ1-2; 11 bases agree with TRBD1. The V segment lost 2 bases and the J segment 4 bases; nucleotides outside the gene matches: 15. In germline, CDR1 is SEHNR, CDR2 FQNEAQ (reference sequence). This CDR3 is built from 19 residues. The CDR3 loop is CASSLSPGQGEKEIYGYTF. CDR3 sequence (DNA): TGTGCCAGCAGCTTAAGCCCGGGACAGGGGGAAAAAGAGATCTATGGCTACACCTTC. Drawing the rest from reference TRBV7-9 and TRBJ1-2, the complete variable domain is DTGVSQNPRHKITKRGQNVTFRCDPISEHNRLYWYRQTLGQGPEFLTYFQNEAQLEKSRLLSDRFSAERPKGSFSTLEIQRTEQGDSAMYLCASSLSPGQGEKEIYGYTFGSGTRLTVV.

This chain connects TRBV11-3 to TRBJ1-1, with D uncertain. Germline V gives CDR1 SGHNT, CDR2 YENEEA. The CDR3 covers 16 residues. The V and J ends lost 5 bases and 2 bases respectively, with 18 bases between them. The CDR3 DNA sequence: TGTGCCAGCAGCCAAGTTTTTGCGCACGTTAACACTGAAGCTTTCTTT. Translation: CASSQVFAHVNTEAFF.